This TCR beta chain emerged from a study of blood T cell repertoires in COVID-19. Overall study: Researchers got acute and convalescent COVID-19 samples from the United States, Italy and Spain.

Germline loops: CDR1 SGHTA, CDR2 FQGTGA. The CDR3 runs to 14 residues. Trimming at V came to 5 bases and at J to 7 bases, leaving 7 bases not matched to a gene. Some clones are missing from TCRdb's copy, which holds only in-frame ones; the method was immunoSEQ multiplex PCR. The data hold about 240,000 clones, with approximately 87% observed a single time. This sequence was found in a man aged 60 to 75 with acute or convalescent COVID-19. Material for sequencing was peripheral blood. The chain joins TRBV7-3 to TRBJ2-1; TRBD2 matches 8 bases. DNA for the CDR3: TGTGCCAGCAGCCCGACTAGCGCTTGGAATGAGCAGTTCTTC. Its protein product is CASSPTSAWNEQFF.